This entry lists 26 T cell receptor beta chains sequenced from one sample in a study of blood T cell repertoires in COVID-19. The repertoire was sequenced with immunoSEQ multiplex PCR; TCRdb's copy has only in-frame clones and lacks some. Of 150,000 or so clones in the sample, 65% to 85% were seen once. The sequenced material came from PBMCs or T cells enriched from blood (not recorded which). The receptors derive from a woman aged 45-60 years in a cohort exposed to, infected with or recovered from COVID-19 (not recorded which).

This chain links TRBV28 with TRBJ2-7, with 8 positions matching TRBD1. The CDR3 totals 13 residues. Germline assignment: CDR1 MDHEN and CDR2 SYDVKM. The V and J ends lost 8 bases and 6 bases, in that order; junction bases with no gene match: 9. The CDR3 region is CASLDRGPGEQYF. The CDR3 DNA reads TGTGCCAGCCTTGACAGGGGCCCTGGCGAGCAGTACTTC.

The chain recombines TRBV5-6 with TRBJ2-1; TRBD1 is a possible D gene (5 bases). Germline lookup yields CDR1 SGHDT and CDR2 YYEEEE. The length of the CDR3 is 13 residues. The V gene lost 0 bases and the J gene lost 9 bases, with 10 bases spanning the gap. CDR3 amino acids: CASSLVVGAEQFF. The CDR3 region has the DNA TGTGCCAGCAGCTTGGTTGTAGGGGCTGAGCAGTTCTTC. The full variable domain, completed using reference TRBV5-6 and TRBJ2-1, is DAGVTQSPTHLIKTRGQQVTLRCSPKSGHDTVSWYQQALGQGPQFIFQYYEEEERQRGNFPDRFSGHQFPNYSSELNVNALLLGDSALYLCASSLVVGAEQFFGPGTRLTVL.

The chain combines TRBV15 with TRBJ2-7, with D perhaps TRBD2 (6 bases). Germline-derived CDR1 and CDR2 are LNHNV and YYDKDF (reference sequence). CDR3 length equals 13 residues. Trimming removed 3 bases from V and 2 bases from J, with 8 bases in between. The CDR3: CATSRGGPYEQYF. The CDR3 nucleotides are TGTGCCACCAGCAGGGGAGGACCCTACGAGCAGTACTTC.

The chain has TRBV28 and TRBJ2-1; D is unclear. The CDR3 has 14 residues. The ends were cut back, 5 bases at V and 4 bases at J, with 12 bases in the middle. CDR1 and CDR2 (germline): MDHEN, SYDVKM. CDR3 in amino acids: CASSASGKYNEQFF. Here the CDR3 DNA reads TGTGCCAGCAGTGCGTCAGGAAAATACAATGAGCAGTTCTTC.

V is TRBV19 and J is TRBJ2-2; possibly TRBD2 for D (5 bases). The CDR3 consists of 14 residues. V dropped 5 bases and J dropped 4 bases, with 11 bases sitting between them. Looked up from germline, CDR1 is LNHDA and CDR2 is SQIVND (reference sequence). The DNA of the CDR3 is TGTGCCAGTAGTTGGAGGTTAAGCACCGGGGAGCTGTTTTTT. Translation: CASSWRLSTGELFF.

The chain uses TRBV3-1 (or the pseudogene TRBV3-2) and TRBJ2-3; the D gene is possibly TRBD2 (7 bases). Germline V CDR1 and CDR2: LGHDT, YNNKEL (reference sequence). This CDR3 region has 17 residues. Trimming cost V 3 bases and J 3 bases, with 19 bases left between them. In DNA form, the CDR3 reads TGTGCCAGCAGCCACATTCTGGGGGGGCCAGGGACAGATACGCAGTATTTT. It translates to CASSHILGGPGTDTQYF.

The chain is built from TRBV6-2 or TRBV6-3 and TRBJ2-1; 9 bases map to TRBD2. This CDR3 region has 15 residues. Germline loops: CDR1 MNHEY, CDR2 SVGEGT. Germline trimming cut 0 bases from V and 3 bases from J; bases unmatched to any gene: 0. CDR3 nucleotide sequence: TGTGCCAGCAGTTACTCAGCGGGGGGCTACAATGAGCAGTTCTTC. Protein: CASSYSAGGYNEQFF.

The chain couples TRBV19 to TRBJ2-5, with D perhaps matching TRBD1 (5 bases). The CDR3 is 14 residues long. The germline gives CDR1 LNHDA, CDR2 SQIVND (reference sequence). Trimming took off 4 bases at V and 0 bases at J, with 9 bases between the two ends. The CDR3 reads CASSKRQNQETQYF. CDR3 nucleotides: TGTGCCAGTAGTAAACGACAGAACCAAGAGACCCAGTACTTC.

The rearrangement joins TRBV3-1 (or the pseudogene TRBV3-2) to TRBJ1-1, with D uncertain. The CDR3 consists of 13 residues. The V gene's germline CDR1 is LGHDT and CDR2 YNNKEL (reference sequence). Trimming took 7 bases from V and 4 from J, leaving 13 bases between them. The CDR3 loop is CASTTEKFTEAFF. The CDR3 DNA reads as TGTGCCAGCACCACTGAGAAATTCACTGAAGCTTTCTTT.

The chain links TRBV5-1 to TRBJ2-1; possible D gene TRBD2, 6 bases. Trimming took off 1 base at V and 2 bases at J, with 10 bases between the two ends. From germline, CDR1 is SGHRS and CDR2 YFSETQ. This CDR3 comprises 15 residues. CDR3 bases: TGCGCCAGCAGCTTGTCGGGGGAGCCCTACAATGAGCAGTTCTTC. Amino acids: CASSLSGEPYNEQFF.

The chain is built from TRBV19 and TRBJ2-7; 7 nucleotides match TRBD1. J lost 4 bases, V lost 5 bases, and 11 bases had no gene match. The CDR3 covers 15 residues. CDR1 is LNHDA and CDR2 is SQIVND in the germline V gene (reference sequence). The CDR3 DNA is TGTGCCAGTAGTGACCCGGGACAGAGTTTATACGAGCAGTACTTC. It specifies CASSDPGQSLYEQYF.

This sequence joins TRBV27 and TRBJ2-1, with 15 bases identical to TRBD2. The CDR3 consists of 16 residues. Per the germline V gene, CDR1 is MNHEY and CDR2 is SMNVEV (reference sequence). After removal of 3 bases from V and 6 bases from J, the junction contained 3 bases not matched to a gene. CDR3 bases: TGTGCCAGCAGTTTTCGGACTAGCGGGAGGGCCAATGAGCAGTTCTTC. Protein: CASSFRTSGRANEQFF.

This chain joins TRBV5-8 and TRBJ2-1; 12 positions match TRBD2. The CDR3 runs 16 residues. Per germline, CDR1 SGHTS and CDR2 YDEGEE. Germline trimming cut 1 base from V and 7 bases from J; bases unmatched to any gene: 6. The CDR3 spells CASSLSSGRAWNEQFF. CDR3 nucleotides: TGTGCCAGCAGCTTGTCTAGCGGGAGGGCTTGGAATGAGCAGTTCTTC.

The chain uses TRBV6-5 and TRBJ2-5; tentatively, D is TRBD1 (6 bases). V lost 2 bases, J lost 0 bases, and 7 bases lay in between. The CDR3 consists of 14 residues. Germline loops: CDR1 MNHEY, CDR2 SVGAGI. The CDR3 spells CASSYGQYQETQYF. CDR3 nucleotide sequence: TGTGCCAGCAGTTACGGACAGTACCAAGAGACCCAGTACTTC.

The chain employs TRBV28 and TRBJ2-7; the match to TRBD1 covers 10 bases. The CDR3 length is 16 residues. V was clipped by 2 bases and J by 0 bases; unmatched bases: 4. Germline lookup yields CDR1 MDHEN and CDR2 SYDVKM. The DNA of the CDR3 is TGTGCCAGCAGTTTAAGGGGACAGGGGTTCTCCTACGAGCAGTACTTC. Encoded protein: CASSLRGQGFSYEQYF.

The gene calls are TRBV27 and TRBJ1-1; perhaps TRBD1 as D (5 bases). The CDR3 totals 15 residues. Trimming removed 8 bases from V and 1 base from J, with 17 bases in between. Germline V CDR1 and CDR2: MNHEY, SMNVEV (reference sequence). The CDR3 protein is CASSRGGLTNTEAFF. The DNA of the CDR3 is TGTGCCAGCTCGCGTGGGGGACTCACGAACACTGAAGCTTTCTTT.

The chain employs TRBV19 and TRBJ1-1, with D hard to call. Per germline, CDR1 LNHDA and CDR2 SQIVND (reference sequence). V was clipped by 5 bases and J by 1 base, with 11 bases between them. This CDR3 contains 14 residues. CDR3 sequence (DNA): TGTGCCAGTAGTCCTCGTAGACAGAACACTGAAGCTTTCTTT. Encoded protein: CASSPRRQNTEAFF.

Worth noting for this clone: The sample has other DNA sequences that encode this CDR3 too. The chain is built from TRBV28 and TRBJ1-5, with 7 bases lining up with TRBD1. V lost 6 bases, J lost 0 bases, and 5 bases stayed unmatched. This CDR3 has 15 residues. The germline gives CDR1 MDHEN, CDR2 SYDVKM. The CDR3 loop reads CASRAQGVSNQPQHF. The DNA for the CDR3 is TGTGCCAGCAGGGCCCAGGGGGTTAGCAATCAGCCCCAGCATTTT.

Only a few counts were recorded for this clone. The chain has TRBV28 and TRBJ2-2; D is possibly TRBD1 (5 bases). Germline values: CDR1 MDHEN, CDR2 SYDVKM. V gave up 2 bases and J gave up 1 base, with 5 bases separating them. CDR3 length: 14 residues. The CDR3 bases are TGTGCCAGCAGTTTAAGGGGGAACACCGGGGAGCTGTTTTTT. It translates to CASSLRGNTGELFF. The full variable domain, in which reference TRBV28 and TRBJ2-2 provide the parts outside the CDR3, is DVKVTQSSRYLVKRTGEKVFLECVQDMDHENMFWYRQDPGLGLRLIYFSYDVKMKEKGDIPEGYSVSREKKERFSLILESASTNQTSMYLCASSLRGNTGELFFGEGSRLTVL.

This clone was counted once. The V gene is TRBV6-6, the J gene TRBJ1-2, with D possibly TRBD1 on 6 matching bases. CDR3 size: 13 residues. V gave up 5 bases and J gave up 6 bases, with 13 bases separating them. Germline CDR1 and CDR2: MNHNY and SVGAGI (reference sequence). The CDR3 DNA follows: TGTGCCAGCAGTCAAGGACAGACGAATGGCTACACCTTC. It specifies CASSQGQTNGYTF.

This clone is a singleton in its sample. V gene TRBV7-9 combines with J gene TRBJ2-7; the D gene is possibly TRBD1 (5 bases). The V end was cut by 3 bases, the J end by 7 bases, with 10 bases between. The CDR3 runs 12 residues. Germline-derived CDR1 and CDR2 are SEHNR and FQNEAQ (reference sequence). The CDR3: CASSFQGWEQYF. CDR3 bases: TGTGCCAGCAGCTTCCAGGGTTGGGAGCAGTACTTC. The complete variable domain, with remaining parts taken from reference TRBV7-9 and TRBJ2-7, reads DTGVSQNPRHKITKRGQNVTFRCDPISEHNRLYWYRQTLGQGPEFLTYFQNEAQLEKSRLLSDRFSAERPKGSFSTLEIQRTEQGDSAMYLCASSFQGWEQYFGPGTRLTVT.

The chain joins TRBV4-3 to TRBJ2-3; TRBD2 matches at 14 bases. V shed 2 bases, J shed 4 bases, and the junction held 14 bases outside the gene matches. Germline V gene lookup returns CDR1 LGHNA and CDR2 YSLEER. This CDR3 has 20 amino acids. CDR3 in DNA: TGCGCCAGCAGCCAATCCTACCCGTTGACTAGCGGGGGGGCCTCAGATACGCAGTATTTT. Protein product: CASSQSYPLTSGGASDTQYF.

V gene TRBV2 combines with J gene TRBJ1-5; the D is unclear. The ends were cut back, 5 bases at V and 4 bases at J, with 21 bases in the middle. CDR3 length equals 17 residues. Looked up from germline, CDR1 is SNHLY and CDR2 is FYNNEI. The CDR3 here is CASSPDKQPFRNQPQHF. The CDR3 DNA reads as TGTGCCAGCAGTCCCGACAAACAACCCTTTCGGAATCAGCCCCAGCATTTT.

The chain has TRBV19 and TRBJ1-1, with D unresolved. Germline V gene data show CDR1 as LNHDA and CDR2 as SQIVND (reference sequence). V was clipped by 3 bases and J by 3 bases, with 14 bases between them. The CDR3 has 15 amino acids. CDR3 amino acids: CASSITPGRHTEAFF. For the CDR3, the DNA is TGTGCCAGTAGTATTACCCCGGGGAGACACACTGAAGCTTTCTTT.

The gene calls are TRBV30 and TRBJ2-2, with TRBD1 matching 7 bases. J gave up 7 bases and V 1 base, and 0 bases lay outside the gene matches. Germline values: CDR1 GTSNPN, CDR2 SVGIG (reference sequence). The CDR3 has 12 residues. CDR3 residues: CAWSAGGGELFF. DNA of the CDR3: TGTGCCTGGAGTGCAGGGGGCGGGGAGCTGTTTTTT.

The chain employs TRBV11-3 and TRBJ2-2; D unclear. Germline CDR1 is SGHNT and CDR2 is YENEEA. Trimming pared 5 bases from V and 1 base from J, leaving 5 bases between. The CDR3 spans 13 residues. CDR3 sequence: CASSQENTGELFF. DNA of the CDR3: TGTGCCAGCAGCCAGGAGAACACCGGGGAGCTGTTTTTT.